This entry is about one TCR beta chain. Its target is unknown. The CDR3 runs to 15 residues. The germline V gene has CDR1 SGDLS and CDR2 YYNGEE. The V segment lost 4 bases and the J segment 5 bases; nucleotides outside the gene matches: 10. These data are taken from a study of beta chain features in type 1 diabetes. Study observations and caveats: Shorter templates might be favored by PCR, equally in patients and controls. cDNA sequencing could over-represent cells with high TCR expression.

Isolated RNA was reverse transcribed in full, so expressed TCRB transcripts were sequenced. Method: immunoSEQ multiplex PCR; TCRdb's copy keeps in-frame clones and lacks some. The sample has around 340,000 clones; roughly a fifth are singletons. Cell sorting via CD45RO/CCR7/CD25/CD127/CD95/CD27 was performed to obtain CD4+ naive, central memory, regulatory and stem cell-like memory cells. This clonotype originated in a woman in her late teens or twenties in good health. This chain joins TRBV9 and TRBJ1-1; 8 bases map to TRBD1. The sequenced material came from naive CD4+ T cells from blood. The DNA for the CDR3 is TGTGCCAGCAGCCCCCGACAGGGGATCGGAACTGAAGCTTTCTTT. Its protein product is CASSPRQGIGTEAFF.